The clone carrying this T cell receptor (beta chain) has more than one count but fewer than ten. Its antigen remains unidentified. These data are taken from a study of identical twins. TCRdb recomputed calls from the 5' RACE reads with MiXCR, one row per CDR3 protein. Here the sample spans 300,000 or so distinct CDR3 sequences, less than 9.5% being singletons. The study, taken as a whole, reports: Compared with models, monozygotic twins showed more out-of-frame TCR alpha sharing. Within twin pairs, the out-of-frame alpha sequences they shared showed excess low generation probability. Weaker excess twin sharing was observed in beta out-of-frame sequences.

These data were also filed under a second study, of yellow fever vaccine responses in identical twins.

This sequence was found in a woman aged 18-30 years in good health. The source material was CD8+ T cells sorted from blood.

DNA of the CDR3: TGCGCCAGTCAGGGGAGCTCCTACGAGCAGTACTTC. Amino acids: CASQGSSYEQYF. V gene TRBV5-1 combines with J gene TRBJ2-7; D possibly corresponds to TRBD1 (6 bases). The CDR3 is made up of 12 amino acids. The germline V and J ends were trimmed by 8 bases and 0 bases, with 9 bases remaining between them. CDR1 is SGHRS and CDR2 is YFSETQ in the germline V gene.